The T cell receptor beta chain described here comes from a study of T cell clonality in common variable immunodeficiency. This clone showed up many times. The read comes to an end 3 residues before the CDR3 does, leaving the germline J gene to fill in the end. The protocol was immunoSEQ multiplex PCR, while the TCRdb copy is restricted to in-frame clones and leaves out a portion. The sample offers tens of thousands of clones and no singletons, the top ten holding 2.5% to 3%. The CDR3 runs 15 residues. CDR1 DFQATT and CDR2 SNEGSKA come from the germline V gene (reference sequence). V lost 0 bases, J lost 6 bases, and 9 bases stayed unmatched.

The TCR comes from a person aged 18 to 70 in good health. The sequenced material came from peripheral blood mononuclear cells. This chain uses TRBV20-1 with TRBJ1-1; 8 bases align to TRBD1. This CDR3 is CSARDSDRGSAEAFF. The sequenced CDR3 bases are TGCAGTGCTAGAGATTCCGACAGGGGATCCGCTGAA.